These 26 T cell receptor beta chains share one sample of origin, sequenced in a study of blood T cell repertoires in COVID-19. Repertoires were generated with immunoSEQ multiplex PCR, while TCRdb's copy carries only in-frame clones and drops some. The sample holds approximately 57,000 clones; roughly four fifths are singletons and the top ten take approximately 7.7%. Sequencing input: peripheral blood. The receptors shown here come from an elderly woman with acute or convalescent COVID-19.

The rearrangement uses TRBV2 and TRBJ2-3; a possible D gene is TRBD1 (6 bases). Germline V gives CDR1 SNHLY, CDR2 FYNNEI. Deletions cut 8 bases from V and 3 bases from J, with 12 bases between. The CDR3 loop spans 13 amino acids. CDR3 residues: CASLRDTTDTQYF. CDR3 DNA sequence: TGTGCCAGCCTCCGGGACACAACAGATACGCAGTATTTT.

Here the CDR3 DNA reads TGTGCCAGCAGCACAGAGCTTAGCGGGAGGGGAAATGAGCAGTTCTTC. It yields the protein CASSTELSGRGNEQFF. The V and J genes are TRBV7-8 and TRBJ2-1, with 11 bases that match TRBD2. This CDR3 is 16 amino acids long. The germline V gene encodes CDR1 SGHVS and CDR2 FQNEAQ. V lost 5 bases to trimming and J lost 7 bases; unmatched junction nucleotides: 10.

The chain combines TRBV28 with TRBJ2-7; 11 positions agree with TRBD1. This CDR3 spans 15 amino acids. J lost 3 bases, V lost 6 bases, and 7 bases had no gene match. CDR1 and CDR2 from the germline V gene are MDHEN and SYDVKM. CDR3 region: CASRGGGTGGYEQYF. CDR3 DNA sequence: TGTGCCAGCAGGGGAGGAGGGACAGGGGGCTACGAGCAGTACTTC.

The chain is built from TRBV27 and TRBJ2-1; a possible D gene is TRBD1 (5 bases). The V end lost 3 bases, the J end lost 6 bases, and 18 bases lay between the germline ends. Germline values: CDR1 MNHEY, CDR2 SMNVEV (reference sequence). The CDR3 covers 16 residues. In DNA form, the CDR3 reads TGTGCCAGCAGTTTCTCCAGGGCCTCGACGGTCAATGAGCAGTTCTTC. Residues: CASSFSRASTVNEQFF.

The V call is TRBV11-2, the J call TRBJ2-3; D gene unclear. Looked up from germline, CDR1 is SGHAT and CDR2 is FQNNGV. Trimming pared 2 bases from V and 4 bases from J, leaving 10 bases between. CDR3 size: 14 residues. CDR3 residues: CASSLSRSADTQYF. The CDR3 DNA reads as TGTGCCAGCAGCTTATCCCGCTCGGCAGATACGCAGTATTTT.

In this sample, this clone turned up once. The genes are TRBV5-1 and TRBJ1-1, with D possibly matching TRBD1 (6 bases). This CDR3 has 15 amino acids. CDR1 SGHRS and CDR2 YFSETQ come from the germline V gene. The V and J ends lost 4 bases and 4 bases respectively, with 17 bases between them. This CDR3 reads CASSLTTGSATEAFF. CDR3 nucleotide sequence: TGCGCCAGCAGCCTGACCACAGGGTCGGCCACTGAAGCTTTCTTT.

This clone occurred once. The gene calls are TRBV6-6 and TRBJ2-7; TRBD1 is a possible D gene (6 bases). The CDR3 length is 14 residues. Deletions cut 2 bases from V and 4 bases from J, with 12 bases between. CDR1 MNHNY and CDR2 SVGAGI come from the germline V gene (reference sequence). The CDR3 loop reads CASSYRQVGYEQYF. DNA of the CDR3: TGTGCCAGCAGTTACAGACAGGTCGGGTACGAGCAGTACTTC.

This chain links TRBV2 with TRBJ1-3; TRBD1 is a possible D gene (6 bases). Trimming pared 4 bases from V and 2 bases from J, leaving 9 bases between. This CDR3 contains 14 residues. Germline CDR1 and CDR2: SNHLY and FYNNEI. DNA of the CDR3: TGTGCCAGCAGTGCACAGGGCCCTGGAAACACCATATATTTT. Amino acids: CASSAQGPGNTIYF.

This chain uses TRBV5-5 with TRBJ1-2; tentatively, D is TRBD1 (6 bases). Germline CDR1 is SGHKS and CDR2 is YYEKEE (reference sequence). CDR3 length equals 15 residues. V lost 4 bases, J lost 6 bases, and 19 bases lay in between. The CDR3 region has the DNA TGTGCCAGCAGCGATCGCAACCAGGGGTCCCATGGCTACACCTTC. The encoded protein is CASSDRNQGSHGYTF.

CDR3 amino acids: CASSLPGVEQYF. CDR3 coding DNA: TGTGCCAGCAGCCTCCCCGGGGTCGAGCAGTACTTC. V usage is TRBV3-1 (or the pseudogene TRBV3-2) and J usage is TRBJ2-7, with TRBD2 as a possible D gene (5 bases). The germline V gene encodes CDR1 LGHDT and CDR2 YNNKEL (reference sequence). The CDR3 consists of 12 residues. V lost 4 bases and J lost 6, with 10 bases in between.

The chain recombines TRBV4-2 with TRBJ2-7; 10 bases are a match to TRBD2. Germline V CDR1 and CDR2: LGHNA, YNFKEQ. The CDR3 consists of 15 residues. V shed 4 bases, J shed 2 bases, and the junction held 5 bases outside the gene matches. CDR3 sequence (DNA): TGTGCCAGCAGCCTCCGGACTAGCGGCCCCTACGAGCAGTACTTC. It specifies CASSLRTSGPYEQYF.

V usage is TRBV6-6 and J usage is TRBJ2-2; perhaps TRBD1 as D (6 bases). This CDR3 has 14 residues. Per the germline V gene, CDR1 is MNHNY and CDR2 is SVGAGI (reference sequence). V was pared by 2 bases and J by 5 bases, with 9 bases between. The CDR3 DNA reads as TGTGCCAGCAGTTACGCCACAGGGACCGGGGAGCTGTTTTTT. Translated, it gives CASSYATGTGELFF.

This rearrangement joins TRBV18 to TRBJ2-3; TRBD2 matches at 8 bases. Germline-derived CDR1 and CDR2 are KGHSH and LQKENI. Unmatched junction bases numbered 13, after V lost 3 bases and J lost 2 bases. CDR3 length: 18 residues. The CDR3 loop is CASSPSLRGRGATDTQYF. The CDR3 bases are TGTGCCAGCTCACCCTCCCTCCGTGGGCGGGGGGCCACAGATACGCAGTATTTT.

The rearrangement links TRBV3-1 (or the pseudogene TRBV3-2) to TRBJ2-3; 8 bases map to TRBD2. CDR3 length equals 16 residues. The germline gives CDR1 LGHDT, CDR2 YNNKEL (reference sequence). Trimming cost V 2 bases and J 0 bases; bases outside gene matches: 4. For the CDR3, the DNA is TGTGCCAGCAGCCAACGGGGGACTAGAAGCACAGATACGCAGTATTTT. The encoded protein is CASSQRGTRSTDTQYF.

This clone was observed a single time. The rearrangement uses TRBV7-9 and TRBJ1-2, with unresolved D. This CDR3 comprises 13 residues. Trimming shortened V by 3 bases and J by 3 bases, and 8 bases separated the two germline ends. Germline CDR1 SEHNR, CDR2 FQNEAQ (reference sequence). CDR3 sequence: CASSFEVYYGYTF. Written as DNA, the CDR3 is TGTGCCAGCAGCTTCGAGGTTTACTATGGCTACACCTTC.

The V call is TRBV19, the J call TRBJ2-7; D remains ambiguous. The CDR3 is 14 amino acids. Trimming took off 3 bases at V and 4 bases at J, with 13 bases between the two ends. CDR1 LNHDA and CDR2 SQIVND come from the germline V gene (reference sequence). In DNA form, the CDR3 reads TGTGCCAGTAGTATTGGAGACGCGGCATACGAGCAGTACTTC. It translates to CASSIGDAAYEQYF.

The V call is TRBV2, the J call TRBJ2-2; D ambiguous. Per the germline V gene, CDR1 is SNHLY and CDR2 is FYNNEI. The CDR3 loop spans 12 amino acids. The V end lost 6 bases, the J end lost 4 bases, and 6 bases lay between the germline ends. CDR3 sequence: CASRRSTGELFF. In nucleotides, the CDR3 is TGTGCCAGCAGGCGTTCCACCGGGGAGCTGTTTTTT.

J is TRBJ2-7 and V is TRBV18; TRBD1 agrees at 7 bases. The CDR3 is 12 residues long. In germline, CDR1 is KGHSH, CDR2 LQKENI. With V trimmed by 3 bases and J by 5 bases, 1 base remained unmatched. CDR3 amino acids: CASSPDRDEQYF. CDR3 nucleotides: TGTGCCAGCTCACCCGACAGGGACGAGCAGTACTTC.

The rearrangement joins TRBV7-9 to TRBJ2-3; D uncertain. The V gene lost 5 bases and the J gene lost 1 base, with 7 bases spanning the gap. This CDR3 has 13 amino acids. The germline V gene encodes CDR1 SEHNR and CDR2 FQNEAQ (reference sequence). The chain's CDR3 is CASSLPGTDTQYF. CDR3 bases: TGTGCCAGCAGCCTTCCGGGCACAGATACGCAGTATTTT.

The chain recombines TRBV10-1 with TRBJ2-1; TRBD2 matches at 10 bases. CDR3 length equals 14 residues. V lost 4 bases to trimming and J lost 6 bases; unmatched junction nucleotides: 3. Per the germline V gene, CDR1 is WNHNN and CDR2 is SYGVQD (reference sequence). CDR3 loop: CASSVSGGVNEQFF. The CDR3 DNA follows: TGCGCCAGCAGTGTGAGCGGGGGGGTCAATGAGCAGTTCTTC.

This clone has a handful of counts. This chain links TRBV5-1 with TRBJ1-2, with 9 bases that match TRBD1. This CDR3 is 14 amino acids long. Trimming at V came to 8 bases and at J to 7 bases, leaving 12 bases not matched to a gene. Germline V gene data show CDR1 as SGHRS and CDR2 as YFSETQ. Written as DNA, the CDR3 is TGCGCCAGTGAACCGGGACAGGGAGCAGCTGGCTACACCTTC. Its translation: CASEPGQGAAGYTF.

The sample holds a few counts of this clone. This CDR3 is CASNERAETQYF. The CDR3 DNA reads TGTGCCAGCAACGAGCGGGCAGAGACCCAGTACTTC. The chain employs TRBV28 and TRBJ2-5, with TRBD2 as a possible D gene (6 bases). The CDR3 extends over 12 amino acids. V shed 7 bases and J shed 4 bases, with 10 bases lying between them. Germline assignment: CDR1 MDHEN and CDR2 SYDVKM.

The V and J genes are TRBV19 and TRBJ1-6; no clear D. Per germline, CDR1 LNHDA and CDR2 SQIVND (reference sequence). Trimming removed 4 bases from V and 4 bases from J, with 14 bases in between. The CDR3 is 16 amino acids. CDR3 protein: CASSTSPARYNSPLHF. The CDR3 region has the DNA TGTGCCAGTAGTACCTCCCCCGCGAGGTATAATTCACCCCTCCACTTT.

CDR3 in DNA: TGTGCCAGCAGTGACCCCGGGACAGGGGGAGCTTTCTTT. It translates to CASSDPGTGGAFF. The genes are TRBV2 and TRBJ1-1, with 11 bases aligning to TRBD1. The J segment lost 10 bases and the V segment lost 3 bases, leaving 4 bases of the junction unmatched. This CDR3 comprises 13 residues. CDR1 and CDR2 (germline): SNHLY, FYNNEI.

The V call is TRBV6-6, the J call TRBJ2-3; D call uncertain. CDR1 and CDR2 from the germline V gene are MNHNY and SVGAGI (reference sequence). The CDR3 covers 15 residues. The V gene lost 2 bases and the J gene lost 2 bases, with 11 bases spanning the gap. The CDR3: CASSYPGTSTDTQYF. CDR3 sequence (DNA): TGTGCCAGCAGTTACCCAGGCACATCCACAGATACGCAGTATTTT.

The chain combines TRBV28 with TRBJ1-2; D ambiguous. V lost 2 bases and J 3 bases, leaving 4 bases between the germline ends. The CDR3 runs 12 residues. CDR1 is MDHEN and CDR2 is SYDVKM in the germline V gene. The CDR3 spells CASSLQDYGYTF. The CDR3 coding sequence is TGTGCCAGCAGTTTACAGGACTATGGCTACACCTTC.